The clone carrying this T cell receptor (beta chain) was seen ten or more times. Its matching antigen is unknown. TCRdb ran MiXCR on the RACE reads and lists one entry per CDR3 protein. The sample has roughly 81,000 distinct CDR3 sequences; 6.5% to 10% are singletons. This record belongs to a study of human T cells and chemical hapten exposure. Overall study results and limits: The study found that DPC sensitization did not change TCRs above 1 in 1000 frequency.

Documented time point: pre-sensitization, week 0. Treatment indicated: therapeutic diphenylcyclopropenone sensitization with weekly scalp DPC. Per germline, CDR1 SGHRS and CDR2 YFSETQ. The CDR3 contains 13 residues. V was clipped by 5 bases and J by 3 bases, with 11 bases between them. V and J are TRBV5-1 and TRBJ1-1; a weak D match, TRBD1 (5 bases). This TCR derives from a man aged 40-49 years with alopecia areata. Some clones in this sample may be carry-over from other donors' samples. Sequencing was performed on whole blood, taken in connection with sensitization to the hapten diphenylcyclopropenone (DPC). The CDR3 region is CASSIGHYTEAFF. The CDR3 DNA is TGCGCCAGCAGTATTGGACACTACACTGAAGCTTTCTTT.